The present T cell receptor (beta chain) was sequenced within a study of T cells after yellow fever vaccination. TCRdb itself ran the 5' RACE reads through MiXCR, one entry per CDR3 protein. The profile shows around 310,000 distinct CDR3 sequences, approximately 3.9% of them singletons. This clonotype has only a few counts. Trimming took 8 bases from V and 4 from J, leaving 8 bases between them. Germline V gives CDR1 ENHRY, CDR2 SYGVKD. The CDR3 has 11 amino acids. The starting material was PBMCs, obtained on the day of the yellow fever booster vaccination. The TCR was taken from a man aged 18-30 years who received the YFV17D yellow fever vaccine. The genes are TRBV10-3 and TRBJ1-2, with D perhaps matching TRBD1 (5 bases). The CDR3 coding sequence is TGTGCCATCCCCGGGGGCTATGGCTACACCTTC. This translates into CAIPGGYGYTF.